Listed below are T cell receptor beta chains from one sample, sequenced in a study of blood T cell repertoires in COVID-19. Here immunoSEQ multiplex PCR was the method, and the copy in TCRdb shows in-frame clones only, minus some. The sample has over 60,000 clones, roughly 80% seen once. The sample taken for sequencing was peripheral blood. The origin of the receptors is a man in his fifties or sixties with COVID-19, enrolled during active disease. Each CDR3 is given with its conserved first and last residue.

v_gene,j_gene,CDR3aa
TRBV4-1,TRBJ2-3,CASTLAGNTDTQYF
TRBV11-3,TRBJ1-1,CASSLVRGNTEAFF
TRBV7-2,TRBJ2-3,CASSFRLAGGGTQYF
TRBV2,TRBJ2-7,CASSRDSQSYEQYF
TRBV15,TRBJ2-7,CATSSHSQGSYEQYF
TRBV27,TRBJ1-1,CASSWREGTEAFF
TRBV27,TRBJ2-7,CASSRSGASYEQYF
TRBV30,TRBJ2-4,CAWSRQKNIQYF
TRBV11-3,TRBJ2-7,CASKGRRYGEQYF
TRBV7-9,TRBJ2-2,CASSTGQGSNTGELFF
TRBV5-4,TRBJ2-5,CASRDGTTATQYF
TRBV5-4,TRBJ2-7,CASSSGTSGGFTYEQYF
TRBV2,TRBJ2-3,CASGEGQGPDTQYF
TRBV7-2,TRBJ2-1,CASSLQGAFSYNEQFF
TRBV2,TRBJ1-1,CASGKGQGANTEAFF
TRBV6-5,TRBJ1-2,CASSYSDGDINYGYTF
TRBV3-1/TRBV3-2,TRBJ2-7,CASSQASRVWEQYF
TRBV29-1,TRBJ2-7,CSVATGTGAHEQYF
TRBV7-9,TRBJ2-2,CASSLADREGGELFF
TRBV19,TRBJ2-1,CASISGSGYEQFF
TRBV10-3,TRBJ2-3,CAISPGLGPSDTQYF
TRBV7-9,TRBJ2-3,CASSLEGSTDTQYF
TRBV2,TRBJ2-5,CASKTGTSQETQYF
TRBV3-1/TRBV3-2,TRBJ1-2,CASSRRTGNDGYTF
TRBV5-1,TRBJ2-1,CASSRSGTTYNEQFF
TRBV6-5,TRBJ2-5,CASRTSGGAGETQYF
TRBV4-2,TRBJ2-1,CASSQDRRRDNEQFF
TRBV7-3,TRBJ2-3,CASSFGLEAGGDTQYF
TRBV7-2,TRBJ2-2,CASSSRTPGELFF
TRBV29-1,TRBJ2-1,CSVEGLAGSTYNEQFF
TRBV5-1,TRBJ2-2,CASSSLGGRGGELFF
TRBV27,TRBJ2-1,CASRPSWGEQFF
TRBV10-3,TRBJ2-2,CAGGGANTGELFF
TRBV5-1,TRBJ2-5,CASSLTSGGTGTQTQYF
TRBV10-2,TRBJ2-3,CASGLSTDTQYF
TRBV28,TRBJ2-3,CASSLRRDTQYF
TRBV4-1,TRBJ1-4,CASSHEDRTNEKLFF
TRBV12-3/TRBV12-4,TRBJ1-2,CASSDHGSERYTF
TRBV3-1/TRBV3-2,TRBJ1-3,CASSQRGTIYF
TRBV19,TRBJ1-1,CASSRDRGPRTEAFF
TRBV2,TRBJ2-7,CASSKELAASF
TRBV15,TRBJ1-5,CATSRDRQGNNQPQHF
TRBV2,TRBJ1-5,CASSARTGERQPQHF
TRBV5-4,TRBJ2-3,CASSLYRERGDTQYF
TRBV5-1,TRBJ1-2,CASSFQGSDGYTF
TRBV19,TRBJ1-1,CASSIGPPTGNLEAFF
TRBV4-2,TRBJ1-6,CASSRSKTGTDSPLHF
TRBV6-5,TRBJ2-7,CASSWGGQGGYEQYF
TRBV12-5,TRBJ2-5,CASGLAGTWEETQYF
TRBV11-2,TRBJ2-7,CASSSTSGGAEQYF
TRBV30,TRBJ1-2,CAWSRVAYGYTF
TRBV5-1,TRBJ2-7,CASSLGQAHSYEQYF
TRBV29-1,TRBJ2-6,CSVFGSPSGANVLTF
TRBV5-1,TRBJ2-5,CASTDRNGQGVETQYF
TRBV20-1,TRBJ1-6,CSASGTGGNSPLHF
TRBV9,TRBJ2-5,CASSVAGGNQEETQYF
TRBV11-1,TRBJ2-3,CASSFNDFTSTDTQYF